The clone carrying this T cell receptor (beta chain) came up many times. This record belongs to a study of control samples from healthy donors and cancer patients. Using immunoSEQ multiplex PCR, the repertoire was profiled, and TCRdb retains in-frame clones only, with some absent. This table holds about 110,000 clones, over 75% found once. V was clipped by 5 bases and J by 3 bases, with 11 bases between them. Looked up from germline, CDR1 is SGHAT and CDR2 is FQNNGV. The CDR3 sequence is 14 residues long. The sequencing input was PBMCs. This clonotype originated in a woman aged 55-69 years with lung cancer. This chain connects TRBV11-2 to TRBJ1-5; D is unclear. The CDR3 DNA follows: TGTGCCAGCAGCAGAGATCCCTTCAATCAGCCCCAGCATTTT. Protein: CASSRDPFNQPQHF.